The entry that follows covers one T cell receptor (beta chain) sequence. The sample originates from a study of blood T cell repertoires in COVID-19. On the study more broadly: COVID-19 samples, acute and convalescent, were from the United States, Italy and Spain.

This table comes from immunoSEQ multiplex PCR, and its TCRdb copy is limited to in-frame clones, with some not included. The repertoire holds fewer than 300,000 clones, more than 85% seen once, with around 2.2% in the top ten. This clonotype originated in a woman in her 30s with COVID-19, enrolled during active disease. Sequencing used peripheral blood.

CDR3 nucleotide sequence: TGTGCCAGCAGTTACCGCGGGACTAGCGGGAGCCGATGGCAGTACTTC. It specifies CASSYRGTSGSRWQYF. This rearrangement joins TRBV6-2 or TRBV6-3 to TRBJ2-7; 14 bases align to TRBD2. Germline V gives CDR1 MNHEY, CDR2 SVGEGT. Unmatched junction bases numbered 9, after V lost 2 bases and J lost 9 bases. The CDR3 loop spans 16 amino acids.